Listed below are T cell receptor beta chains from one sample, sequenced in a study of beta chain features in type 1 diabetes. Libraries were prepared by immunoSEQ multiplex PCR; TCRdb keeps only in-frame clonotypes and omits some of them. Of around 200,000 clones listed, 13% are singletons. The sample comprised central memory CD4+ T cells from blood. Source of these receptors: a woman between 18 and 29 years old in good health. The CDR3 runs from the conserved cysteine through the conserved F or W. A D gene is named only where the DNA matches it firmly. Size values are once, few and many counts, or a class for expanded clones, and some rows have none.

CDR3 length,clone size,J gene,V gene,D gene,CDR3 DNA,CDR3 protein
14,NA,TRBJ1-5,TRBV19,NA,TGTGCCAGTAGCCCCCTGGCCAACAATCAGCCCCAGCATTTT,CASSPLANNQPQHF
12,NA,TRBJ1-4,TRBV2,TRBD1,TGTGCCAGCGACAGGGCTAATGAAAAACTGTTTTTT,CASDRANEKLFF
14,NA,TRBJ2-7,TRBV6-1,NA,TGTGCCAGCAGTGAAGGCCCGGGATTCTACGAGCAGTACTTC,CASSEGPGFYEQYF
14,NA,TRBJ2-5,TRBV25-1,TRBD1,TGTGCCAGCAGTGAGGACAGGGTCGGAGAGACCCAGTACTTC,CASSEDRVGETQYF
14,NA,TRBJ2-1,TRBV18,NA,TGTGCCAGCTCTCCCCGACTGGCAGACAATGAGCAGTTCTTC,CASSPRLADNEQFF
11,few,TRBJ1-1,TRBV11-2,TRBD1,TGTGCCAGCAGCCGGAGGGGGCCAGCTTTCTTT,CASSRRGPAFF
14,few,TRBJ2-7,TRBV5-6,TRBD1,TGTGCCAGCAGCTCCACGGGACAGGAGTACGAGCAGTACTTC,CASSSTGQEYEQYF
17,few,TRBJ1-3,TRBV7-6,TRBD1,TGTGCCAGCAGCTTAACACCGACAGGGGGCGAAGGAAACACCATATATTTT,CASSLTPTGGEGNTIYF
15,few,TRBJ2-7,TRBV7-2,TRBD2,TGTGCCAGCAGCTTACGGCGGGAGGGCACATACGAGCAGTACTTC,CASSLRREGTYEQYF
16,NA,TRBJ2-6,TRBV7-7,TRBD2,TGTGCCAGCAGCTTAGGGGGGGGGACCGGGGCCAACGTCCTGACTTTC,CASSLGGGTGANVLTF
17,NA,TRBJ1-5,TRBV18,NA,TGTGCCAGCTCAATTAATCGTCCGGGAACCAGCAATCAGCCCCAGCATTTT,CASSINRPGTSNQPQHF
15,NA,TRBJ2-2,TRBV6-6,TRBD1,TGTGCCAGCAGCCAAAGACAGGGTAACACCGGGGAGCTGTTTTTT,CASSQRQGNTGELFF
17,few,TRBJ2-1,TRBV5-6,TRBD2,TGTGCCAGCAGCTTGGATATTAGGACTAGCGGTTACAATGAGCAGTTCTTC,CASSLDIRTSGYNEQFF
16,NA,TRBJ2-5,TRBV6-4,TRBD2,TGTGCCAGCAGGACTCCCGGGACTAGCTATAGGGAGACCCAGTACTTC,CASRTPGTSYRETQYF
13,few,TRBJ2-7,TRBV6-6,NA,TGTGCCAGCAGTTACTCGATAGCCGGCGAGCAGTACTTC,CASSYSIAGEQYF
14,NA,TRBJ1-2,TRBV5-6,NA,TGTGCCAGCAGCATCCGAACAGGGAGGGGCGGCTACACCTTC,CASSIRTGRGGYTF
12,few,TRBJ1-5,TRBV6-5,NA,TGTGCCATCCAGGGCCCCAATCAGCCCCAGCATTTT,CAIQGPNQPQHF
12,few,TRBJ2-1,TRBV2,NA,TGTGCCAGCAGCCCTCGCCGGAATGAGCAGTTCTTC,CASSPRRNEQFF
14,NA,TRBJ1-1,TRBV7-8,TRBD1,TGTGCCAGCAGCAAACTAACAGGGGCAGTTGAAGCTTTCTTT,CASSKLTGAVEAFF
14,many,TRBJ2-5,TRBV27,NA,TGTGCCAGCAGTTTAAGGCTCGGCAGGGAGACCCAGTACTTC,CASSLRLGRETQYF
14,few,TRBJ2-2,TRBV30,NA,TGTGCCTGGAACCGGGGAGTGAGCACCGGGGAGCTGTTTTTT,CAWNRGVSTGELFF
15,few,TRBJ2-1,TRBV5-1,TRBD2,TGCGCCAGCAGCCCAAGCGGGGATACCTACAATGAGCAGTTCTTC,CASSPSGDTYNEQFF
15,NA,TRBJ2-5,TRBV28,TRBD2,TGTGCCAGCAGTATTAGATCTAGCGGGAGGAAGACCCAGTACTTC,CASSIRSSGRKTQYF
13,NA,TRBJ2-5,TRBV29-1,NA,TGCAGCGTTGTTGCAGGGGCGGGAGAGACCCAGTACTTC,CSVVAGAGETQYF
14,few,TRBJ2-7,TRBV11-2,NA,TGTGCCAGCAGCTTAGGACAGTTGGGTTCCGAGCAGTACTTC,CASSLGQLGSEQYF
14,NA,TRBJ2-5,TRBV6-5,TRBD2,TGTGCCAGCAGACCCCCGGGAGGTAGAGAGACCCAGTACTTC,CASRPPGGRETQYF
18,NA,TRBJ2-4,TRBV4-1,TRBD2,TGCGCCAGCAGCCAAGCTCCCTTAGCGGGACGTGGCAAAAACATTCAGTACTTC,CASSQAPLAGRGKNIQYF
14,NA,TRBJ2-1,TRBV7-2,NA,NA,CASSLVAGGTPPLF